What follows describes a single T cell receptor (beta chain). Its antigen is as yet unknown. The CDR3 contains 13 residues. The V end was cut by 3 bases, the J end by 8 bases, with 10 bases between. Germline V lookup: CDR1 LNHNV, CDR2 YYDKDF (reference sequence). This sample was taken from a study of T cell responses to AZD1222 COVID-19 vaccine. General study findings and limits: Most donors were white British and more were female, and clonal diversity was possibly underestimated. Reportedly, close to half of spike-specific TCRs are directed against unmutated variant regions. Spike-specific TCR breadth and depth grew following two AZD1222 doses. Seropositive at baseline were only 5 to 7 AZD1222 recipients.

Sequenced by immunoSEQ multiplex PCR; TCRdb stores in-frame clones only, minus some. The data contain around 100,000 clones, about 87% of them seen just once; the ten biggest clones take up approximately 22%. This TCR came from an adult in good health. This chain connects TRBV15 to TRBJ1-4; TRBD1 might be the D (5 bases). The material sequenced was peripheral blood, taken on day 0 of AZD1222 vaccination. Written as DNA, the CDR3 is TGTGCCACCAGCAGCCGTAACAGGGAAAAACTGTTTTTT. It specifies CATSSRNREKLFF. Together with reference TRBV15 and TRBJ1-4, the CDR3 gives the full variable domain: DAMVIQNPRYQVTQFGKPVTLSCSQTLNHNVMYWYQQKSSQAPKLLFHYYDKDFNNEADTPDNFQSRRPNTSFCFLDIRSPGLGDTAMYLCATSSRNREKLFFGSGTQLSVL.